This T cell receptor beta chain appears in the sequencing data of a study of T cells in tuberculosis. Findings and limits, study-wide: Active tuberculosis patients had shorter CDR3-alpha; the beta difference was nonsignificant.

With 4 bases clipped from V and 2 bases from J, the junction kept 9 bases outside the gene matches. In germline, CDR1 is SGHVS, CDR2 FQNEAQ. The CDR3 loop spans 18 amino acids. Produced via immunoSEQ multiplex PCR; TCRdb's table is partial and in-frame only. The sample lists approximately 28,000 clones, approximately 93% seen once, with just under 5% in the top ten. A note on this clone: The antigen remains unidentified.

The specimen sequenced was PBMCs. The rearrangement joins TRBV7-8 to TRBJ2-1; TRBD1 matches 12 bases. The receptor comes from a donor aged 10-29 years with latent tuberculosis or without tuberculosis infection. The CDR3: CASSSRDRGRVTYNEQFF. Written as DNA, the CDR3 is TGTGCCAGCAGCTCCCGGGACAGGGGGCGAGTTACCTACAATGAGCAGTTCTTC. Based on the CDR3 plus reference TRBV7-8 and TRBJ2-1, the full variable domain is GAGVSQSPRYKVAKRGQDVALRCDPISGHVSLFWYQQALGQGPEFLTYFQNEAQLDKSGLPSDRFFAERPEGSVSTLKIQRTQQEDSAVYLCASSSRDRGRVTYNEQFFGPGTRLTVL.